These 18 T cell receptor beta chains came from one sample sequenced in a study of cytomegalovirus exposure and HLA in healthy donors. A multiplex PCR was run with 60 Vbeta primers and 13 Jbeta primers. TCRdb's copy holds only in-frame clones and misses some; the assay was immunoSEQ multiplex PCR. The sample holds more than 30,000 clones, about 67% seen once. What was sequenced was PBMCs. Every receptor here comes from a man between 40 and 49 years old in good health and CMV-seropositive.

This clone occurred a few times. The rearrangement uses TRBV2 and TRBJ1-4, with 11 bases that match TRBD1. CDR1 is SNHLY and CDR2 is FYNNEI in the germline V gene. CDR3 size: 15 residues. The V segment lost 7 bases and the J segment 7 bases; nucleotides outside the gene matches: 8. The CDR3 bases are TGTGCCAGCACAGGACAGGGGGCGCGGGGTGAAAAACTGTTTTTT. Residues: CASTGQGARGEKLFF.

The V gene is TRBV7-8, the J gene TRBJ1-1; TRBD1 matches 8 bases. The CDR3 spans 14 residues. Germline assignment: CDR1 SGHVS and CDR2 FQNEAQ. J was trimmed by 4 bases and V by 3 bases; bases with no gene match: 4. This chain's CDR3 is CASSFAGGGTEAFF. CDR3 nucleotide sequence: TGTGCCAGCAGCTTTGCAGGGGGCGGCACTGAAGCTTTCTTT. Full variable domain (remainder filled in from reference TRBV7-8 and TRBJ1-1): GAGVSQSPRYKVAKRGQDVALRCDPISGHVSLFWYQQALGQGPEFLTYFQNEAQLDKSGLPSDRFFAERPEGSVSTLKIQRTQQEDSAVYLCASSFAGGGTEAFFGQGTRLTVV.

V gene TRBV6-1 combines with J gene TRBJ2-7; 7 bases are a match to TRBD1. Germline loops: CDR1 MNHNS, CDR2 SASEGT. The CDR3 consists of 13 residues. Trimming took 6 bases from V and 3 from J; bases not matched to a gene: 5. The CDR3: CASRDRSIYEQYF. The CDR3 nucleotides are TGTGCCAGCAGGGACAGGAGTATCTACGAGCAGTACTTC.

The chain joins TRBV18 to TRBJ2-7; 8 bases match TRBD1. V was clipped by 3 bases and J by 1 base; unmatched bases: 2. The CDR3 extends over 14 amino acids. The germline V gene has CDR1 KGHSH and CDR2 LQKENI. Here the CDR3 reads CASSPTGGSYEQYF. CDR3 DNA sequence: TGTGCCAGCTCACCCACAGGGGGGTCCTACGAGCAGTACTTC.

The chain links TRBV15 to TRBJ1-2; 7 nucleotides agree with TRBD1. CDR1 and CDR2 (germline): LNHNV, YYDKDF (reference sequence). After removal of 0 bases from V and 7 bases from J, the junction contained 5 bases not matched to a gene. This CDR3 contains 14 residues. The CDR3 DNA reads as TGTGCCACCAGCAGAGATGGGACAGTCAGTGGCTACACCTTC. This encodes CATSRDGTVSGYTF.

This chain joins TRBV6-1 and TRBJ1-4, with 8 bases lining up with TRBD1. Germline values: CDR1 MNHNS, CDR2 SASEGT. CDR3 length: 16 amino acids. The trim removed 0 bases at V and 8 bases at J, leaving 8 bases unmatched. This CDR3 is CASSEATGGRGEKLFF. The CDR3 DNA reads TGTGCCAGCAGTGAAGCTACAGGGGGACGGGGGGAAAAACTGTTTTTT.

This chain uses TRBV18 with TRBJ2-2, with unresolved D. CDR1 is KGHSH and CDR2 is LQKENI in the germline V gene. This CDR3 region has 14 residues. Trimming stripped 0 bases from V and 1 base from J, with 3 bases between. CDR3 coding DNA: TGTGCCAGCTCACCACCACTGAACACCGGGGAGCTGTTTTTT. It codes for CASSPPLNTGELFF.

The V and J genes are TRBV5-8 and TRBJ2-1; D remains ambiguous. Germline V gene sequence: CDR1 SGHTS, CDR2 YDEGEE. The CDR3 has 15 residues. Between the trimmed V and J ends, which lost 6 bases and 0 bases, there was a span of 13 bases. CDR3 sequence: CASTVFRSSYNEQFF. The DNA for the CDR3 is TGTGCCAGCACCGTGTTTAGGAGCTCCTACAATGAGCAGTTCTTC.

The chain combines TRBV6-6 with TRBJ2-7, with a possible D match to TRBD1 (6 bases). This CDR3 region has 11 residues. Germline V gene sequence: CDR1 MNHNY, CDR2 SVGAGI (reference sequence). Here the CDR3 reads CGTANSYEQYF. In DNA, the CDR3 is TGTGGGACAGCGAATTCCTACGAGCAGTACTTC.

The chain links TRBV7-2 to TRBJ2-7; TRBD2 is a possible D gene (6 bases). The CDR3 runs to 15 residues. Trimming left V 1 base short and J 3 bases short, with 13 bases between. Germline V lookup: CDR1 SGHTA, CDR2 FQGNSA. CDR3 DNA sequence: TGTGCCAGCAGCTTAGTGGGGGGAGGATACTACGAGCAGTACTTC. This gives the protein CASSLVGGGYYEQYF.

The rearrangement links TRBV29-1 to TRBJ2-5; the D gene is possibly TRBD1 (5 bases). Trimming shortened V by 7 bases and J by 2 bases, and 14 bases separated the two germline ends. Germline V lookup: CDR1 SQVTM, CDR2 ANQGSEA. This CDR3 is 13 amino acids long. CDR3 bases: TGCAGCGCTCTAAGACAGAAACAAGAGACCCAGTACTTC. Translating gives CSALRQKQETQYF.

This sequence joins TRBV11-3 and TRBJ2-5; weak D call: TRBD2 (6 bases). This CDR3 has 12 amino acids. V lost 5 bases to trimming and J lost 5 bases, with 9 bases between them. CDR1 and CDR2 (germline): SGHNT, YENEEA. CDR3 nucleotide sequence: TGTGCCAGCAGCACGGGGAGGGAGACCCAGTACTTC. It encodes CASSTGRETQYF.

The chain links TRBV10-3 to TRBJ2-1; 8 bases align to TRBD2. This CDR3 has 14 residues. V shed 3 bases and J 8 bases; nucleotides not matched to a gene: 6. Germline V lookup: CDR1 ENHRY, CDR2 SYGVKD. This chain's CDR3 is CAISEVGGADEQFF. For the CDR3, the DNA is TGTGCCATCAGTGAAGTCGGGGGGGCCGATGAGCAGTTCTTC.

This sequence joins TRBV28 and TRBJ1-4, with D tentatively TRBD1 (5 bases). CDR1 is MDHEN, CDR2 SYDVKM, per germline. The length of the CDR3 is 13 residues. V shed 6 bases and J shed 8 bases, with 13 bases lying between them. CDR3 in DNA: TGTGCCAGCAGCGAGACAGCCAAGGAAAAACTGTTTTTT. Its protein product is CASSETAKEKLFF.

This CDR3 reads CASRAGTSGNNEQFF. The CDR3 nucleotides are TGTGCCAGCAGAGCCGGGACTAGCGGAAACAATGAGCAGTTCTTC. The V call is TRBV6-4, the J call TRBJ2-1; 11 bases agree with TRBD2. Germline values: CDR1 MRHNA, CDR2 SNTAGT. This CDR3 comprises 15 residues. V lost 6 bases, J lost 5 bases, and 6 bases stayed unmatched.

The chain carries TRBV27 and TRBJ1-5, with TRBD1 as a possible D gene (5 bases). Trimming removed 3 bases from V and 2 bases from J, with 11 bases in between. Per germline, CDR1 MNHEY and CDR2 SMNVEV (reference sequence). CDR3 size: 15 residues. CDR3 nucleotides: TGTGCCAGCAGTTTGCGGGACCCTGGCAATCAGCCCCAGCATTTT. Translated, it gives CASSLRDPGNQPQHF.

Only a few counts were recorded for this clone. V and J are TRBV9 and TRBJ2-1; possibly TRBD1 for D (7 bases). The CDR3 length is 17 residues. V dropped 0 bases and J dropped 8 bases, with 21 bases sitting between them. Germline V lookup: CDR1 SGDLS, CDR2 YYNGEE. The CDR3 spells CASSVGTAGGLGHEQFF. CDR3 DNA sequence: TGTGCCAGCAGCGTAGGGACAGCAGGGGGGCTGGGCCATGAGCAGTTCTTC.

This clone was observed a few times. The chain uses TRBV10-2 and TRBJ1-2; D is uncertain. V was cut by 3 bases and J by 7 bases, with 6 bases left in between. The germline CDR1 and CDR2 sequences are WSHSY and SAAADI. The CDR3 length is 11 residues. CDR3 bases: TGCGCCAGCAGTGACACTCGTGGCTACACCTTC. Protein: CASSDTRGYTF.